This T cell receptor (beta chain) was observed in a study of cytomegalovirus exposure and HLA in healthy donors. Notes on the study in general: A later examination showed that TCR association rates differed by HLA locus, with DRB1 most and HLA-C fewest. Later analysis showed most CMV-associated TCR beta chains appearing HLA-restricted. An apparent linkage of common viral pathogens to several of the most significant clusters emerged in a later analysis. Reported findings show TCR beta sequences accurately forecast HLA-A and HLA-B alleles in most subjects.

With regard to this clone: The antigen is unknown.

Primers included in the PCR were 60 Vbeta and 13 Jbeta primers. Some clones are missing from TCRdb's copy, which holds only in-frame ones; the method was immunoSEQ multiplex PCR. Of 77,000 or so clones listed, over 70% are singletons. The TCR comes from a middle-aged woman in good health and CMV-seronegative. Input material: PBMCs.

This chain's CDR3 is CASSLLRGEGYTF. CDR3 nucleotides: TGTGCCAGCAGCTTGTTGCGGGGAGAAGGCTACACCTTC. V and J are TRBV5-4 and TRBJ1-2; no definite D call. Germline CDR1 reads SGHNT; CDR2 reads YYREEE (reference sequence). V was pared by 1 base and J by 8 bases, with 12 bases between. The CDR3 covers 13 residues.